The sample holds a few counts of the clone carrying this TCR beta chain. The record originates from a study of blood T cell repertoires in COVID-19. About the study: Symptom resolution, clearance, or two negative PCRs marked the recovered donors of Cohort 3. Acute and convalescent COVID-19 specimens originated in the United States, Italy and Spain.

The V gene's germline CDR1 is MNHNS and CDR2 SASEGT. The CDR3 length is 13 residues. With V trimmed by 3 bases and J by 8 bases, 5 bases remained unmatched. TCRdb keeps only in-frame clones here, not all; method: immunoSEQ multiplex PCR. This sample has 200,000 or so clones; 80% to 90% occur once, and the top ten carry less than 8%. Cohorts were based on clinical histories the participants reported. The chain recombines TRBV6-1 with TRBJ1-2; the match to TRBD1 covers 8 bases. The sample consisted of PBMCs or T cells enriched from blood (not recorded which). The TCR comes from a man between 25 and 39 years old in a cohort exposed to, infected with or recovered from COVID-19 (not recorded which). The CDR3 sequence is CASSDPGGRGYTF. Here the CDR3 DNA reads TGTGCCAGCAGTGACCCAGGGGGCCGGGGCTACACCTTC.